Listed below are T cell receptor beta chains from one sample, sequenced in a study of OX40 agonist ivuxolimab in advanced cancers. Sequencing was performed with immunoSEQ multiplex PCR; in TCRdb, only in-frame clones are kept and a portion is missing. The sample has about 56,000 clones; 80% to 90% are singletons. Specimen: CD4+ or CD8+ T cells sorted from blood, collected in a trial of the OX40 agonist ivuxolimab. All receptors come from an adult with an advanced solid tumor such as melanoma, head and neck, liver or kidney cancer. The CDR3 runs from the conserved cysteine through the conserved F or W. D genes are given only for firm matches. Expanded clones get a size class; other rows say once, few or many, or leave the size out.

clone size: once; J gene: TRBJ2-5; D gene: TRBD2; V gene: TRBV6-6; CDR3 protein: CASSYSRSGRGETQYF; CDR3 DNA: TGTGCCAGCAGTTACTCGAGGAGCGGGAGAGGCGAGACCCAGTACTTC
clone size: .; J gene: TRBJ1-1; D gene: .; V gene: TRBV21-1; CDR3 protein: CASRRNIATIRTEAFF; CDR3 DNA: TGTGCCAGCAGACGCAACATAGCCACAATTCGCACTGAAGCTTTCTTT
clone size: .; J gene: TRBJ1-3; D gene: .; V gene: TRBV6-1; CDR3 protein: CASSEGPHYSGNTIYF; CDR3 DNA: TGTGCCAGCAGTGAAGGCCCCCATTACTCTGGAAACACCATATATTTT
clone size: .; J gene: TRBJ1-2; D gene: .; V gene: TRBV6-1; CDR3 protein: CASSENRRAGAYYGYTF; CDR3 DNA: TGTGCCAGCAGTGAAAATAGGAGGGCAGGGGCTTACTATGGCTACACCTTC
clone size: .; J gene: TRBJ2-3; D gene: .; V gene: TRBV9; CDR3 protein: CASSVYNDSTDTQYF; CDR3 DNA: TGTGCCAGCAGCGTATACAACGATAGCACAGATACGCAGTATTTT
clone size: .; J gene: TRBJ1-5; D gene: TRBD1; V gene: TRBV6-5; CDR3 protein: CASSPDRAQPQHF; CDR3 DNA: TGTGCCAGCAGTCCAGACAGGGCACAGCCCCAGCATTTT
clone size: .; J gene: TRBJ2-2; D gene: .; V gene: TRBV28; CDR3 protein: CATPGQGRLSGLAIGELFF; CDR3 DNA: TGTGCCACTCCCGGACAGGGGCGTTTATCGGGACTAGCGATCGGGGAGCTGTTTTTT
clone size: few; J gene: TRBJ1-6; D gene: .; V gene: TRBV2; CDR3 protein: CASSVRDMNSPLHF; CDR3 DNA: TGTGCCAGCAGTGTACGGGACATGAATTCACCCCTCCACTTT
clone size: .; J gene: TRBJ1-5; D gene: .; V gene: TRBV19; CDR3 protein: CATKYRGENQPQHF; CDR3 DNA: TGTGCCACCAAGTATCGGGGGGAAAATCAGCCCCAGCATTTT
clone size: .; J gene: TRBJ1-6; D gene: .; V gene: TRBV6-4; CDR3 protein: CASTKVYRVPYNSPLHF; CDR3 DNA: TGTGCCAGCACCAAGGTGTACAGGGTCCCCTATAATTCACCCCTCCACTTT
clone size: .; J gene: TRBJ2-7; D gene: TRBD1; V gene: TRBV5-4; CDR3 protein: CASSWGMTGRRDEQYF; CDR3 DNA: TGTGCCAGCAGCTGGGGCATGACAGGGAGAAGGGACGAGCAGTACTTC
clone size: .; J gene: TRBJ2-1; D gene: TRBD1; V gene: TRBV11-2; CDR3 protein: CASSLTGGDYNEQFF; CDR3 DNA: TGTGCCAGCAGCTTAACAGGGGGTGACTACAATGAGCAGTTCTTC
clone size: once; J gene: TRBJ1-4; D gene: TRBD1; V gene: TRBV30; CDR3 protein: CAWSVGQAPTNEKLFF; CDR3 DNA: TGTGCCTGGAGTGTTGGACAGGCTCCAACTAATGAAAAACTGTTTTTT
clone size: .; J gene: TRBJ2-5; D gene: .; V gene: TRBV18; CDR3 protein: CASSPRGAAQETQYF; CDR3 DNA: TGTGCCAGCTCACCAAGAGGGGCAGCCCAAGAGACCCAGTACTTC
clone size: .; J gene: TRBJ2-3; D gene: .; V gene: TRBV28; CDR3 protein: CASIPHSVGTDTQYF; CDR3 DNA: TGTGCCAGCATTCCACATAGCGTTGGCACAGATACGCAGTATTTT
clone size: .; J gene: TRBJ1-4; D gene: TRBD1; V gene: TRBV18; CDR3 protein: CASSPEGQGREKLFF; CDR3 DNA: TGTGCCAGCTCCCCCGAGGGACAGGGGCGTGAAAAACTGTTTTTT
clone size: .; J gene: TRBJ2-3; D gene: TRBD2; V gene: TRBV6-1; CDR3 protein: CASSQGLAGGRDTQYF; CDR3 DNA: TGTGCCAGCAGTCAAGGACTAGCGGGAGGTAGAGATACGCAGTATTTT
clone size: .; J gene: TRBJ2-3; D gene: .; V gene: TRBV20-1; CDR3 protein: CSARETLTQYF; CDR3 DNA: TGCAGTGCTAGAGAGACTCTCACGCAGTATTTT
clone size: once; J gene: TRBJ2-3; D gene: .; V gene: TRBV7-8; CDR3 protein: CASSLEIGRWRDTQYF; CDR3 DNA: TGTGCCAGCAGCTTAGAGATCGGGAGATGGCGAGATACGCAGTATTTT
clone size: .; J gene: TRBJ1-1; D gene: .; V gene: TRBV29-1; CDR3 protein: CSVQTDMNTEAFF; CDR3 DNA: TGCAGCGTCCAGACAGACATGAACACTGAAGCTTTCTTT
clone size: .; J gene: TRBJ2-1; D gene: .; V gene: TRBV2; CDR3 protein: CASFIVGNEQFF; CDR3 DNA: TGTGCCAGCTTTATAGTCGGCAATGAGCAGTTCTTC
clone size: few; J gene: TRBJ2-1; D gene: .; V gene: TRBV5-6; CDR3 protein: CASSWGDPNYNEQFF; CDR3 DNA: TGTGCCAGCAGCTGGGGAGACCCTAATTACAATGAGCAGTTCTTC
clone size: .; J gene: TRBJ2-1; D gene: TRBD1; V gene: TRBV11-2; CDR3 protein: CASSMGQDNEQFF; CDR3 DNA: TGTGCCAGCAGCATGGGACAGGACAATGAGCAGTTCTTC
clone size: .; J gene: TRBJ1-5; D gene: TRBD1; V gene: TRBV28; CDR3 protein: CASSLTGDQPQHF; CDR3 DNA: TGTGCCAGCAGCCTGACAGGGGACCAGCCCCAGCATTTT